This T cell receptor (beta chain) appears in the sequencing data of a study of Ad26.COV2.S vaccination and SARS-CoV-2 variants. As to this clone: What it binds is unknown.

Trimming pared 7 bases from V and 6 bases from J, leaving 16 bases between. The CDR3 contains 13 residues. The V gene's germline CDR1 is MNHNY and CDR2 SVGAGI (reference sequence). Study findings and constraints: Using TCR breadth and depth analyses may have led to underestimated total T cell responses. Spike-specific CD8+ and CD4+ T cell responses reportedly showed substantial breadth after vaccination.

Measured with immunoSEQ multiplex PCR; TCRdb has only the in-frame clones, and not every one. The sample yields 350,000 to 500,000 clones, roughly 90% seen once. Treatment specified: roughly 18 received Ad26.COV2.S at low or high dose, single or two shots; 5 received placebo; per-sample allocation not given. Day 63 after the first injection of vaccine or placebo was the sampling time. Sequencing used peripheral blood, obtained in a trial of Ad26.COV2.S vaccine versus placebo. The genes are TRBV6-6 and TRBJ2-7, with a weak D call TRBD2 (5 bases). The receptor was isolated from a person between 18 and 65 years old who received the Ad26.COV2.S COVID-19 vaccine or a placebo. The CDR3 sequence: CASKGDNALEQYF. DNA of the CDR3: TGTGCCAGCAAGGGAGACAACGCACTCGAGCAGTACTTC.